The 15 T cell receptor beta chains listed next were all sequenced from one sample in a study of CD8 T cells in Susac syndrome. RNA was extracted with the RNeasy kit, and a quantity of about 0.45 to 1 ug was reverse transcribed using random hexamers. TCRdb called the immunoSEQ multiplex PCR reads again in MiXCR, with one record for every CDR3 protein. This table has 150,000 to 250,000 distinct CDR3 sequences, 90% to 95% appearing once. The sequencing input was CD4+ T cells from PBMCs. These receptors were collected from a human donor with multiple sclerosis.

The CDR3 loop is CASRLSGGARYEQYF. CDR3 DNA: TGTGCCAGCAGACTTTCAGGCGGTGCAAGGTACGAGCAGTACTTC. The chain carries TRBV11-2 and TRBJ2-7; D uncertain. CDR1 is SGHAT and CDR2 is FQNNGV in the germline V gene. This CDR3 contains 15 residues. The V end lost 6 bases, the J end lost 4 bases, and 19 bases lay between the germline ends.

CDR3: CASSFELEYNEQFF. In DNA, the CDR3 is TGTGCCAGCAGCTTCGAACTCGAGTACAATGAGCAGTTCTTC. V gene TRBV7-9 combines with J gene TRBJ2-1, with D unclear. The V end lost 3 bases, the J end lost 4 bases, and 10 bases lay between the germline ends. This CDR3 has 14 residues. CDR1 and CDR2 from the germline V gene are SEHNR and FQNEAQ (reference sequence).

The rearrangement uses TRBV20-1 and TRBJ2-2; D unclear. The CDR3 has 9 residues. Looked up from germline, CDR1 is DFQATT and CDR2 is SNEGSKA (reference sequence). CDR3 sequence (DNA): TGCGAGAGGTCTGGGGAGCTGTTTTTT. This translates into CERSGELFF.

DNA for the CDR3: TGTGCCTGGGCAGACAGGGAGGATCAGCCCCAGCATTTT. This translates into CAWADREDQPQHF. The J gene is TRBJ1-5, the V gene TRBV30; 7 bases line up with TRBD1. Germline CDR1 GTSNPN, CDR2 SVGIG (reference sequence). This CDR3 has 13 residues. J was trimmed by 5 bases and V by 5 bases; bases with no gene match: 6.

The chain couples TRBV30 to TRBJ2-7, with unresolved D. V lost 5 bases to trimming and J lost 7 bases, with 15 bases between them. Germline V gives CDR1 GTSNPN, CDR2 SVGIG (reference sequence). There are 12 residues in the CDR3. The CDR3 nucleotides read TGTGCCTGGGGAGTCCTTAGGTGGGAGCAGTACTTC. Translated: CAWGVLRWEQYF.

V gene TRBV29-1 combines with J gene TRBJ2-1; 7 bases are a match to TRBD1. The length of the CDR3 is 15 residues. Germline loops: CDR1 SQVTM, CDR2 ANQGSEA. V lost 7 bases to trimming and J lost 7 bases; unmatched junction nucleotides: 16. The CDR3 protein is CSGQLITGTENEQFF. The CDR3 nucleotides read TGCAGCGGACAATTGATAACCGGGACAGAAAATGAGCAGTTCTTC.

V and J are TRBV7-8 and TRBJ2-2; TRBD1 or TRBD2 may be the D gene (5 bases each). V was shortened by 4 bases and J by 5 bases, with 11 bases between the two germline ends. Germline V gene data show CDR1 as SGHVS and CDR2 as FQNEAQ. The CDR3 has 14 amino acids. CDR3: CASSSRWGTGELFF. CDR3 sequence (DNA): TGTGCCAGCAGCTCCCGATGGGGGACCGGGGAGCTGTTTTTT.

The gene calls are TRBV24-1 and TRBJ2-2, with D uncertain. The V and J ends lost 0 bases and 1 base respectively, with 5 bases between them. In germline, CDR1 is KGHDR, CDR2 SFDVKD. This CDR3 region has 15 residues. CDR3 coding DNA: TGTGCCACCAGTGATTTGCCCCGGAACACCGGGGAGCTGTTTTTT. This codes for CATSDLPRNTGELFF.

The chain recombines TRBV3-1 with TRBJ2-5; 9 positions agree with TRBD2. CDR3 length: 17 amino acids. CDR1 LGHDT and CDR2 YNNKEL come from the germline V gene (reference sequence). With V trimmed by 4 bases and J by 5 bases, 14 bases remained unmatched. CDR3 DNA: TGTGCCAGCAGCCCCCACGTCTCTAGCGGGAATCGGGAGACCCAGTACTTC. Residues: CASSPHVSSGNRETQYF.

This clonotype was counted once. For the CDR3, the DNA is TGTGCCAGCAGCTTAGTTGTGGCGGGGGGATCCGAGCAGTACTTC. This gives the protein CASSLVVAGGSEQYF. V and J are TRBV7-2 and TRBJ2-7; 8 bases align to TRBD2. The junction had 8 bases not matched to a gene; V was cut back by 1 base and J by 6 bases. CDR1 SGHTA and CDR2 FQGNSA come from the germline V gene. CDR3 length: 15 amino acids.

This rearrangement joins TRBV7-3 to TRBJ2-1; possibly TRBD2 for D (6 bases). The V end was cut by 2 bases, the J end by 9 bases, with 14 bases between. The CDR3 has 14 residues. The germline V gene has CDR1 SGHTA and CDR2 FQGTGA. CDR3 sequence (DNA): TGTGCCAGCAGCTTAGTTGGGAGGAGAGGTGAGCAGTTCTTC. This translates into CASSLVGRRGEQFF.

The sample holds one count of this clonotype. The CDR3 DNA reads TGTGCCAGCAGCCAAGAAGGGATTGAAAAACTGTTTTTT. Translating it yields CASSQEGIEKLFF. The V and J genes are TRBV3-1 and TRBJ1-4; no clear D. V was shortened by 0 bases and J by 7 bases, with 6 bases between the two germline ends. This CDR3 is 13 amino acids long. Germline lookup yields CDR1 LGHDT and CDR2 YNNKEL (reference sequence).

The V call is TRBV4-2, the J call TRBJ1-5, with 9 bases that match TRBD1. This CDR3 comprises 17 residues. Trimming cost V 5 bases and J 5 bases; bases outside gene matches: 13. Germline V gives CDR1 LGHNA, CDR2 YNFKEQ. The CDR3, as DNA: TGTGCCAGCAGCGAAGGAACCACCGGGACAGGGTATCAGCCCCAGCATTTT. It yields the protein CASSEGTTGTGYQPQHF.

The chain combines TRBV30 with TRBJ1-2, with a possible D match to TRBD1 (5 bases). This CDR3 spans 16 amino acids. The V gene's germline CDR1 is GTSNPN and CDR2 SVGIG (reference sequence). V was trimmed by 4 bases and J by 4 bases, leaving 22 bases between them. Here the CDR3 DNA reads TGTGCCTGGAAACTGGGCCCCGGGACGTCGGCCTATGGCTACACCTTC. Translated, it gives CAWKLGPGTSAYGYTF.

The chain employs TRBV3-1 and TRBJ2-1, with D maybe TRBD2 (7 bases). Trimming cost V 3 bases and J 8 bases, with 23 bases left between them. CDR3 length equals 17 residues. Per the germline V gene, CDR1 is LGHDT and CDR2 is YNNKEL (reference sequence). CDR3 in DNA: TGTGCCAGCAGCCAGGGGGCCGCGGGGGCCCAGGTCCATGAGCAGTTCTTC. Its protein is CASSQGAAGAQVHEQFF.